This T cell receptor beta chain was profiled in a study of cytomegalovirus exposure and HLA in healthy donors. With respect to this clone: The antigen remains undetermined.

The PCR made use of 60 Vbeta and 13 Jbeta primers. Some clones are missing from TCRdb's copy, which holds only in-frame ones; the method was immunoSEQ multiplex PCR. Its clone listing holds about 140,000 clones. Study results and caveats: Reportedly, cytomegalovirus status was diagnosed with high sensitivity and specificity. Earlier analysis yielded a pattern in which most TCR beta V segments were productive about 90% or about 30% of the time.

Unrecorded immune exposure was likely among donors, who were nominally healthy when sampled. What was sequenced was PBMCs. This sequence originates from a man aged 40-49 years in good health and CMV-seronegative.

The CDR3 region has the DNA TGTGCCAGTAGTACGACAGGGTTGTATGGCTACACCTTC. Translating gives CASSTTGLYGYTF. The chain links TRBV19 to TRBJ1-2; TRBD1 matches at 7 bases. This CDR3 is built from 13 residues. From germline, CDR1 is LNHDA and CDR2 SQIVND (reference sequence). V trimming: 4 bases; J trimming: 5 bases; junction bases outside the gene matches: 4.